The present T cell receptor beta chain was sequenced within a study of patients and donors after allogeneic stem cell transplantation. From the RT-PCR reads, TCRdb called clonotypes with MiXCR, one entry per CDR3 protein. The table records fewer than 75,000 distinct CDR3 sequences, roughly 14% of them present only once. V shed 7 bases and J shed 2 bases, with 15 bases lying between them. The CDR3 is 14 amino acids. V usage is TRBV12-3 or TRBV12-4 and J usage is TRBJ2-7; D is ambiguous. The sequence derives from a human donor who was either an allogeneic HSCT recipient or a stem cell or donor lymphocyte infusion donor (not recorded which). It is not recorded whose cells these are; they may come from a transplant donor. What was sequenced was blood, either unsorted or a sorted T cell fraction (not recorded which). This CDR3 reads CASTKGDLAYEQYF. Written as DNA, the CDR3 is TGTGCCAGCACCAAAGGAGACCTAGCCTACGAGCAGTACTTC.